This TCR beta chain was found in a study of blood T cell repertoires in COVID-19 (TCRdb year 2020). In the study overall: The collaborator samples originated in the United States, Italy and Spain and spanned the acute and convalescent phases of COVID-19. HLA class I and class II types, where available, came from metadata supplied by the sample provider rather than from assay-based typing. A freely available public database, intended as a resource for researchers studying the immune response to SARS-CoV-2, is where the repertoires were released. The dataset comprised deeply sampled blood TCRbeta repertoires from subjects exposed to, actively infected with, or recovered from COVID-19. The material from the prospective study consisted of cDNA or gDNA derived from T cells, B-cell-depleted T cells, or PBMCs. The samples were drawn from two sources: the first 160 participants of the ongoing ImmuneRACE study, and 950 to 1,500 subjects contributed by 6 global collaborators. The sample metadata nearly always contained a de-identified subject ID, COVID-19 status, age in years and sex.

Another Seattle source contributed samples from volunteer blood donors who had recovered from COVID-19. Collaborating institutions collected whole blood in K2EDTA tubes following their own protocols. Collaborator samples were shipped for TCRbeta analysis as frozen whole blood, isolated PBMCs, or DNA extracted from either sample type. TCRbeta CDR3 regions were amplified from genomic DNA by means of the immunoSEQ Assay, a bias-controlled multiplex PCR. Processing in the source paper ran as follows. The number of nucleated cells in each sample was estimated from the amplification of reference gene primers within the assay. Sequence reads were collapsed and filtered to measure the absolute abundance of every unique TCRbeta CDR3 rearrangement. Productive Simpson clonality was computed per sample as the square root of Simpson's diversity index over productive rearrangements. Held by TCRdb, this immuneACCESS table contains in-frame sequences only and omits some clones. Under half of the omission traces to an unresolved V gene where checked; the cause of the rest is unknown. D and trimming come from the DNA, and the V and J calls and clone size come from that table. This sample is represented by nearly 200,000 clones; roughly 88% of them were singletons. The biggest ten clones account for less than 7.5% of the sample.

Study-level results and caveats: The amount of clinical and demographic metadata varied by source and participant and was provided uncurated.

Of note for this clone: Its antigen specificity is not known. No quality values exist for individual bases; no much larger clone is one base distant.

CDR1 SNHLY and CDR2 FYNNEI are derived from the germline V gene. CDR3 length: 13 amino acids, cysteine to phenylalanine. Just CDR3 DNA is preserved here, 39 bases in frame from base 1. Ends trimmed: V by 7 bases, J by 4 bases; bases unmatched to a gene: 4. This TCR was recovered from a woman aged 40 to 50 who had recovered from COVID-19. The sample was peripheral blood. The V and J segments used are TRBV2 and TRBJ1-5; TRBD1 lines up with 7 middle nucleotides. The CDR3 reads CASKGDSNQPQHF. The sequenced DNA: TGTGCCAGCAAGGGGGACAGTAATCAGCCCCAGCATTTT.